Listed here is a single TCR beta chain. Its antigen is not identified. The ends were cut back, 6 bases at V and 2 bases at J, with 11 bases in the middle. Germline CDR1 and CDR2: DFQATT and SNEGSKA (reference sequence). The CDR3 spans 12 residues. The entry originates in a study of human T cells and chemical hapten exposure. Study at large: While the approximately 24-week study was under way, patients received diphenylcyclopropenone on the scalp every week.

Individual cDNA molecules each carried unique molecular identifiers attached by the library. TCRdb analysed the RACE reads with MiXCR anew, one entry per CDR3 protein. The data contain around 340,000 distinct CDR3 sequences, under 9% of them seen just once; the ten biggest clones take up 7% to 10%. Time point denoted: patch test 1, 2 weeks after DPC sensitization. Stated treatment: therapeutic diphenylcyclopropenone sensitization with weekly scalp DPC. Whole-study findings and limits: Counts of TCRs expanded at PT1 correlated positively with patch test score.

The source of this sequence is a woman aged 18-30 years with alopecia areata. Some clones in this sample may be carry-over from other donors' samples. Sequencing used whole blood, obtained in connection with sensitization to the hapten diphenylcyclopropenone (DPC). The chain links TRBV20-1 to TRBJ2-7; possibly TRBD1 for D (6 bases). DNA of the CDR3: TGCAGTGCCAGCAAGGGGGCCTACGAGCAGTACTTC. Residues: CSASKGAYEQYF.